The present T cell receptor beta chain was sequenced within a study of blood T cell dynamics during melanoma immunotherapy. Study summary: Patients with metastatic melanoma got pembrolizumab or nivolumab-ipilimumab as first-line care.

As to time point: week 3, after first cycle of checkpoint inhibitor. Prior systemic cancer therapy, immunosuppressant use and other active malignancies excluded patients. Germline CDR1 MGHRA, CDR2 YSYEKL. The ends were cut back, 2 bases at V and 9 bases at J, with 10 bases in the middle. CDR3 length equals 13 residues. DNA loading was fixed at around 0.35 ug for all bulk PBMC samples. Produced via immunoSEQ multiplex PCR; TCRdb's table is partial and in-frame only. This sample has almost 7,000 clones; 85% occur once, and the top ten carry 33%. The J gene is TRBJ2-2, the V gene TRBV4-1; D might be TRBD2 (5 bases). Sequencing was performed on blood, taken from a patient treated with checkpoint blockade. This TCR came from a human donor with melanoma. Some clones in this sample may be carry-over from other donors' samples. Written as DNA, the CDR3 is TGCGCCAGCAGCCAAAGGACTGGCCGGGAGCTGTTTTTT. Amino acids: CASSQRTGRELFF.